Listed here are 7 T cell receptor beta chains from one sample, sequenced in a study of blood T cells in healthy people across ages. Primers used in a second PCR of roughly 6 to 11 cycles were a sample-barcoded 5' primer and a J-beta primer mix. TCRdb recomputed calls from the 5' RACE reads with MiXCR, one row per CDR3 protein. The sample includes hundreds of thousands of distinct CDR3 sequences, about 30% of them seen just once. Sequencing input: blood. These receptors originate from an elderly woman in good health.

This clonotype was found many times. This chain links TRBV21-1 with TRBJ1-6; TRBD1, the table's D call, lacks a check against the DNA. TRBV21-1 is a listed pseudogene. This CDR3 is built from 17 residues. CDR3 DNA: TGTGCCAGCAGCCGCTTCCGGGACAACGGCTATAATTCACCCCTCCACTTT. Its protein is CASSRFRDNGYNSPLHF.

With regard to this clonotype: This may be a read error: a much more frequent sequence differs by one nucleotide. V and J are TRBV6-5 and TRBJ2-5, with D possibly matching TRBD1 (5 bases). Near its end, the DNA agrees better with TRBJ2-1, so the J call may be wrong. The CDR3 has 16 residues. The germline CDR1 and CDR2 sequences are MNHEY and SVGAGI. The DNA for the CDR3 is TGTGCCAGCAGTTACTCTACGAGAAAAGGGGAAGAGACCCAGTTCTTC. Protein product: CASSYSTRKGEETQFF.

This clonotype was seen repeatedly, ten times or more. This chain uses TRBV7-2 with TRBJ1-5; D is unclear. CDR3 size: 15 residues. Germline V gene lookup returns CDR1 SGHTA and CDR2 FQGNSA. The V end lost 5 bases, the J end lost 3 bases, and 14 bases lay between the germline ends. CDR3 residues: CASSTEAVYNQPQHF. CDR3 bases: TGTGCCAGCAGCACCGAGGCGGTTTACAATCAGCCCCAGCATTTT.

The rearrangement uses TRBV19 and TRBJ2-3; D gene uncertain. V was pared by 1 base and J by 3 bases, with 8 bases between. In germline, CDR1 is LNHDA, CDR2 SQIVND (reference sequence). The CDR3 contains 14 residues. The CDR3 here is CASSIAASTDTQYF. The CDR3 DNA reads as TGTGCCAGTAGTATAGCGGCGTCGACAGATACGCAGTATTTT.

The chain carries TRBV24-1 and TRBJ2-7, with TRBD1 as a possible D gene (5 bases). CDR3 length: 16 amino acids. From germline, CDR1 is KGHDR and CDR2 SFDVKD. Trimming stripped 0 bases from V and 3 bases from J, with 14 bases between. CDR3 coding DNA: TGTGCCACCAGTGATTTGATCGGCAGGGAAGGCTACGAGCAGTACTTC. Protein: CATSDLIGREGYEQYF.

Turning to this clonotype: A much larger clone lies a single base off, so this may be a read error. The chain combines TRBV5-1 with TRBJ1-2; 7 nucleotides line up with TRBD1. Germline assignment: CDR1 SGHRS and CDR2 YFSETQ. The CDR3 is 14 residues long. CDR3 sequence reads: CASSLEQGSYGYIF. CDR3 nucleotides: TGCGCCAGCAGCTTGGAACAGGGGAGCTATGGCTACATCTTC.

On this clonotype itself: With a much larger clone just one base away, this may be a read error. The V gene is TRBV20-1, the J gene TRBJ2-5; 8 nucleotides match TRBD1. V lost 3 bases to trimming and J lost 11 bases; unmatched junction nucleotides: 17. This CDR3 has 15 residues. Germline V CDR1 and CDR2: DFQATT, SNEGSKA (reference sequence). The CDR3 region is CSARHRDRSYNEQYF. The CDR3 DNA sequence: TGCAGTGCTAGGCACCGGGACAGGAGCTACAATGAGCAGTACTTC.